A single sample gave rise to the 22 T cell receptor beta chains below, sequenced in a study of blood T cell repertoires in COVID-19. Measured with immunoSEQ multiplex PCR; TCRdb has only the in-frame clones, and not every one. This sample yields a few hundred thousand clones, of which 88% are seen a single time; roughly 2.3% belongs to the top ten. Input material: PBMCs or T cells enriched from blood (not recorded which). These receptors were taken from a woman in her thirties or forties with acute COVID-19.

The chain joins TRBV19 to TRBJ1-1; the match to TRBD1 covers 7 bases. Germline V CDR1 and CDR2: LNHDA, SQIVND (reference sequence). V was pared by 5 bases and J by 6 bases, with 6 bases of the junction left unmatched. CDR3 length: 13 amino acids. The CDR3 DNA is TGTGCCAGTAGTTCACAGGGGCCCGCTGAAGCTTTCTTT. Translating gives CASSSQGPAEAFF.

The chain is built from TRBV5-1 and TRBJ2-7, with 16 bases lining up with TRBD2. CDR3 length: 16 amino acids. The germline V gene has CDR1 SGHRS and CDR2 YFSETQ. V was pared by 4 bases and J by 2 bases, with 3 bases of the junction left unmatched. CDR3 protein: CASSIGTSGGAYEQYF. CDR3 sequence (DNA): TGCGCCAGCAGCATTGGGACTAGCGGGGGGGCCTACGAGCAGTACTTC.

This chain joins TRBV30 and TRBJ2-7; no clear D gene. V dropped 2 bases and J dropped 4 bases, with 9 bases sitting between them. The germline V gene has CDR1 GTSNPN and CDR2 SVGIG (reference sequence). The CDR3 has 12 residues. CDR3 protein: CAWSPSSYEQYV. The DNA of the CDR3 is TGTGCCTGGAGTCCTAGTAGTTACGAGCAGTACGTC.

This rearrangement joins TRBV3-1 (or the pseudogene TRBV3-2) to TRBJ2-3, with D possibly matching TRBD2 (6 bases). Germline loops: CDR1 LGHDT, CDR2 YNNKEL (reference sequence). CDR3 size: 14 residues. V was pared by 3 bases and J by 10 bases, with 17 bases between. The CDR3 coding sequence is TGTGCCAGCAGCCATGGGGACTCGCATAGAGCGCAGTATTTT. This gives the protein CASSHGDSHRAQYF.

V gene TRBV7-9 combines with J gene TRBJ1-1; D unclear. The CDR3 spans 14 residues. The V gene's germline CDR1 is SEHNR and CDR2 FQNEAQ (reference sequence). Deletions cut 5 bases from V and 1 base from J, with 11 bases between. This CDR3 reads CASSPGLGNTEAFF. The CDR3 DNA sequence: TGTGCCAGCAGCCCCGGGTTGGGGAACACTGAAGCTTTCTTT.

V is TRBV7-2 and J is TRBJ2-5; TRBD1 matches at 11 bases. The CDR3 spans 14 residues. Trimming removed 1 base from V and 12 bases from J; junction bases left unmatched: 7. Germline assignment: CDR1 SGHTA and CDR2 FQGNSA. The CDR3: CASSLGTGGVRKYF. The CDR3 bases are TGTGCCAGCAGCTTAGGGACAGGGGGCGTACGAAAGTACTTC.

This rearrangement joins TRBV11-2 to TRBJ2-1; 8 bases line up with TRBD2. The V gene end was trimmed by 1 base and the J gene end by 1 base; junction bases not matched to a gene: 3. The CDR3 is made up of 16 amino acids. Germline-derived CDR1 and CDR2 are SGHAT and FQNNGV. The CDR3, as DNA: TGTGCCAGCAGCTTAGTACGCGGGAGGTCCTACAATGAGCAGTTCTTC. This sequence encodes CASSLVRGRSYNEQFF. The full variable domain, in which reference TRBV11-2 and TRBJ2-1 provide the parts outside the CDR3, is EAGVAQSPRYKIIEKRQSVAFWCNPISGHATLYWYQQILGQGPKLLIQFQNNGVVDDSQLPKDRFSAERLKGVDSTLKIQPAKLEDSAVYLCASSLVRGRSYNEQFFGPGTRLTVL.

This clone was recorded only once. The CDR3 bases are TGTGCCAGTAGGTCAACAGGGGCGGATGGCTACACCTTC. Amino acids: CASRSTGADGYTF. V usage is TRBV19 and J usage is TRBJ1-2; TRBD1 agrees at 7 bases. Trimming removed 6 bases from V and 6 bases from J; junction bases left unmatched: 7. Looked up from germline, CDR1 is LNHDA and CDR2 is SQIVND (reference sequence). CDR3 size: 13 residues. Drawing the rest from reference TRBV19 and TRBJ1-2, the complete variable domain is DGGITQSPKYLFRKEGQNVTLSCEQNLNHDAMYWYRQDPGQGLRLIYYSQIVNDFQKGDIAEGYSVSREKKESFPLTVTSAQKNPTAFYLCASRSTGADGYTFGSGTRLTVV.

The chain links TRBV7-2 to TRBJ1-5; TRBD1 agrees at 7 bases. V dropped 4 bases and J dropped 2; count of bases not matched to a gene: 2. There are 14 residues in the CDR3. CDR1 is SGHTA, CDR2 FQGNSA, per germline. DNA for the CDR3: TGTGCCAGCAGCTGGACAGGAGGCAATCAGCCCCAGCATTTT. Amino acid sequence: CASSWTGGNQPQHF.

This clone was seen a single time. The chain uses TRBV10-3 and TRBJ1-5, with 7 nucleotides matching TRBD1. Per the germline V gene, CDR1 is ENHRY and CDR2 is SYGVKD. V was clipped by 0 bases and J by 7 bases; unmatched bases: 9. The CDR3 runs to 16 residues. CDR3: CAISESGGEGGQPQHF. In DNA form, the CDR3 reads TGTGCCATCAGTGAGTCGGGCGGGGAAGGGGGCCAGCCCCAGCATTTT.

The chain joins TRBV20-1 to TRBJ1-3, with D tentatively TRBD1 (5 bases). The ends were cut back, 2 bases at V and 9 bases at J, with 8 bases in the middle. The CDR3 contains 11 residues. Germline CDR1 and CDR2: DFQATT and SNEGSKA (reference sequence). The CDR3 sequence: CSARQGSTIYF. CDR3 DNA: TGCAGTGCTAGACAGGGCTCCACCATATATTTT.

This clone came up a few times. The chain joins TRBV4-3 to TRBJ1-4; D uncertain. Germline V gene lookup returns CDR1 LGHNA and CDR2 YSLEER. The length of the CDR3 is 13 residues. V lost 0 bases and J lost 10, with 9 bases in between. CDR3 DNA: TGCGCCAGCAGCCAAGATCGATTGGCAAAACTGTTTTTT. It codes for CASSQDRLAKLFF.

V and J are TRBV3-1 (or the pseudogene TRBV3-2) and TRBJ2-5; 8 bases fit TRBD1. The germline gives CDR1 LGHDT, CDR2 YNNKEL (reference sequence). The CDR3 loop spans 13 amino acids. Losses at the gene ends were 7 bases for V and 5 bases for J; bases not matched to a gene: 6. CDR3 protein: CASTQGASETQYF. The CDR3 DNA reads TGTGCCAGCACCCAGGGGGCGAGCGAGACCCAGTACTTC.

The CDR3 sequence is CASSLGLAGAFEQFF. The CDR3, as DNA: TGCGCCAGCAGCTTGGGGCTAGCGGGAGCCTTTGAGCAGTTCTTC. This chain uses TRBV5-1 with TRBJ2-1; 10 nucleotides agree with TRBD2. CDR3 length: 15 residues. The ends lost 0 bases at V and 9 bases at J; junction bases unmatched: 6. Per the germline V gene, CDR1 is SGHRS and CDR2 is YFSETQ.

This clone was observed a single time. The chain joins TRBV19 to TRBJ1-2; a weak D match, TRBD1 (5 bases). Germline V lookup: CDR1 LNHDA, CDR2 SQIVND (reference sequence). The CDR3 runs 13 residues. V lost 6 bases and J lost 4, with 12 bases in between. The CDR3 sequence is CASSDSPPYGYTF. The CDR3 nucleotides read TGTGCCAGTAGCGACAGTCCCCCCTATGGCTACACCTTC.

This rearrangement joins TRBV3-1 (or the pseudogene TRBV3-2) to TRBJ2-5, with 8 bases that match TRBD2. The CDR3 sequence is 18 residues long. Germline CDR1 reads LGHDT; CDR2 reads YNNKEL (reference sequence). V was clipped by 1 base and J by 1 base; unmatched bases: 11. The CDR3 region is CASSQVSAGTRIQETQYF. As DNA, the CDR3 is TGTGCCAGCAGCCAAGTTAGTGCAGGGACTAGGATCCAAGAGACCCAGTACTTC.

CDR3 nucleotide sequence: TGTGCCAGCAGCTTAGCTTTAGGGACAGAATATGAAGCTTTCTTT. Residues: CASSLALGTEYEAFF. The chain is built from TRBV7-2 and TRBJ1-1; 7 bases are shared with TRBD1. This CDR3 spans 15 amino acids. V was pared by 0 bases and J by 7 bases, with 8 bases of the junction left unmatched. Germline CDR1 is SGHTA and CDR2 is FQGNSA.

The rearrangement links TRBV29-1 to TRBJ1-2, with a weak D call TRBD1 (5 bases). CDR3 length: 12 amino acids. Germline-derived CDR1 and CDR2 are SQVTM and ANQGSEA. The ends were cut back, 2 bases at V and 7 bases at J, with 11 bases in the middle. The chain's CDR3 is CSVEPPGGGYTF. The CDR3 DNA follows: TGCAGCGTTGAACCCCCCGGGGGTGGCTACACCTTC.

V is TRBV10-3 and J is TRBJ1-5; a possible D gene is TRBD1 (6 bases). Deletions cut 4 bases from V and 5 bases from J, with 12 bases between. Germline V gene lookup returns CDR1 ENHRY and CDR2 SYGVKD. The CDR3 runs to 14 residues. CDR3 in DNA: TGTGCCATCAGTGCGGTCCCAGGGGATCAGCCCCAGCATTTT. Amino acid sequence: CAISAVPGDQPQHF.

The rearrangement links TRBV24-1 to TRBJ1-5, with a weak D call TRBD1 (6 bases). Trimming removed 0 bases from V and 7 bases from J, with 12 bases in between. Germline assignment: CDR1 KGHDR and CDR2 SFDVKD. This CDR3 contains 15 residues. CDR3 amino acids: CATSDLSGAGQPQHF. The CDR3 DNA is TGTGCCACCAGTGATTTGTCAGGGGCCGGGCAGCCCCAGCATTTT.

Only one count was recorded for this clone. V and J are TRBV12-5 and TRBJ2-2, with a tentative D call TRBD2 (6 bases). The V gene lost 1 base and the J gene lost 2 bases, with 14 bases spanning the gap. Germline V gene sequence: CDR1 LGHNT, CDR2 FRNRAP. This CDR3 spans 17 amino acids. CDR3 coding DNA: TGTGCTAGTGGTTTGGACCGGAGGAGGGCTAACACCGGGGAGCTGTTTTTT. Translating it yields CASGLDRRRANTGELFF.

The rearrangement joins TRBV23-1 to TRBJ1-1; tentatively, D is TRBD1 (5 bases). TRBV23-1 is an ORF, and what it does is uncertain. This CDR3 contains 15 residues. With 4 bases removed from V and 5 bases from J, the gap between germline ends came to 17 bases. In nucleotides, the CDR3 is TGCGCCAGCAGTCGCTCGGTAGGGGCCGGAACTGAAGCTTTCTTT. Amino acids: CASSRSVGAGTEAFF.